This T cell receptor beta chain came from a study of blood T cell repertoires in COVID-19. TCRdb's table, derived via immunoSEQ multiplex PCR, lists solely in-frame clones and lacks some. The sample holds 150,000 to 200,000 clones, roughly nine tenths seen once. Germline CDR1 is SEHNR and CDR2 is FQNEAQ (reference sequence). V lost 4 bases and J lost 6, with 19 bases in between. The length of the CDR3 is 15 residues. Material: peripheral blood. This TCR was recovered from a woman between 65 and 79 years old with acute or convalescent COVID-19. The V gene is TRBV7-9, the J gene TRBJ2-7; D gene ambiguous. The CDR3 region has the DNA TGTGCCAGCAGCTCTAGAGTAGGCTTGAGAGGCGAGCAGTACTTC. It is translated as CASSSRVGLRGEQYF.